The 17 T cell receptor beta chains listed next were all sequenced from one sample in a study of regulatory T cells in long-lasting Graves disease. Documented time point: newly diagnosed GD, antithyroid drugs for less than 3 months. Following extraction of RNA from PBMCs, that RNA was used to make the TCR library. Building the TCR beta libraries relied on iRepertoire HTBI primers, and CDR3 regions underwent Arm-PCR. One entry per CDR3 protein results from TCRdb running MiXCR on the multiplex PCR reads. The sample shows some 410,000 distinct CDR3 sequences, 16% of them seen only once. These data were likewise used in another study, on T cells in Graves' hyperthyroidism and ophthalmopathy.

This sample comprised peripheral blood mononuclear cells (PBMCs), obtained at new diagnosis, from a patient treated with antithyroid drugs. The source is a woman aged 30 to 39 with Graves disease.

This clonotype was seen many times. The CDR3 sequence: CASSSLVQSYNEQFF. The CDR3 DNA is TGCGCCAGCAGCTCACTAGTTCAGTCCTACAATGAGCAGTTCTTC. The chain uses TRBV5-1 and TRBJ2-1, with D perhaps matching TRBD2 (5 bases). The germline CDR1 and CDR2 sequences are SGHRS and YFSETQ. This CDR3 region has 15 residues. V dropped 3 bases and J dropped 1 base, with 11 bases sitting between them. The full variable domain, in which reference TRBV5-1 and TRBJ2-1 provide the parts outside the CDR3, is KAGVTQTPRYLIKTRGQQVTLSCSPISGHRSVSWYQQTPGQGLQFLFEYFSETQRNKGNFPGRFSGRQFSNSRSEMNVSTLELGDSALYLCASSSLVQSYNEQFFGPGTRLTVL.

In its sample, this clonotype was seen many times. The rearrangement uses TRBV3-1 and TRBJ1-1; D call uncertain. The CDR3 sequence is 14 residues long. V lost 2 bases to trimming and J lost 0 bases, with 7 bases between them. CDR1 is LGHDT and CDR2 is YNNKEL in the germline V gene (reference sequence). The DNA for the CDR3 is TGTGCCAGCAGCCAATCCGCCCTGAACACTGAAGCTTTCTTT. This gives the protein CASSQSALNTEAFF.

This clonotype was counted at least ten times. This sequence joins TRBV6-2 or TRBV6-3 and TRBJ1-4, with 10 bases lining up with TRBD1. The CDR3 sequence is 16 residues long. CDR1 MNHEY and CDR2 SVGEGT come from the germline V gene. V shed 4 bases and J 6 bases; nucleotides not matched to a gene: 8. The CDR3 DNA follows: TGTGCCAGCAGTTCCAATTGGGGGACAGGGGATGAAAAACTGTTTTTT. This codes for CASSSNWGTGDEKLFF.

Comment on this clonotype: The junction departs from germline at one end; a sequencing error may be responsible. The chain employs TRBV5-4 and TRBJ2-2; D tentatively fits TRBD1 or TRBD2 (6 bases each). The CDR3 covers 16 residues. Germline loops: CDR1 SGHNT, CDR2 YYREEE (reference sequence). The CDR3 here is CASRAEGVRGTGEPFF. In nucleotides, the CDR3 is TGTGCCAGCAGGGCCGAGGGGGTGCGGGGCACCGGGGAGCCGTTTTTT.

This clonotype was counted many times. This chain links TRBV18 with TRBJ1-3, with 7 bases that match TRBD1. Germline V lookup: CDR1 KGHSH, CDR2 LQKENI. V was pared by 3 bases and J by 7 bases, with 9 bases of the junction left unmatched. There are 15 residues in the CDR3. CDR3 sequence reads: CASSPTGTEPNTIYF. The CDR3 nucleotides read TGTGCCAGCTCACCCACAGGGACAGAACCGAACACCATATATTTT.

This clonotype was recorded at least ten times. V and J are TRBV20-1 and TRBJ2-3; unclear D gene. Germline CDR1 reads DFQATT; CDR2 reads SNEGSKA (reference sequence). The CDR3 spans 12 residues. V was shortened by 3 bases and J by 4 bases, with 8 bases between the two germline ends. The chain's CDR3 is CSARPFPDTQYF. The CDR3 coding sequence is TGCAGTGCTAGGCCCTTCCCAGATACGCAGTATTTT.

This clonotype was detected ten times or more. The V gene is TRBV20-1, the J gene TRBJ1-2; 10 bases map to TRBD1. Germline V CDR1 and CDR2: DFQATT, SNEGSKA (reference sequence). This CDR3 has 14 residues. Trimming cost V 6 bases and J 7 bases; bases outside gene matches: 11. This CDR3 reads CSAKPGQGSLGYTF. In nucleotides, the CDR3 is TGCAGTGCCAAACCGGGACAGGGGTCCCTTGGCTACACCTTC.

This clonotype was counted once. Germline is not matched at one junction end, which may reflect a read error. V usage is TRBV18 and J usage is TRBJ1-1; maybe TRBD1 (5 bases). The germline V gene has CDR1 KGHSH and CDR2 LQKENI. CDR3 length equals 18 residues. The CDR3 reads CASPPSRELRLGSTEAFF. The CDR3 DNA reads TGTGCCAGCCCACCAAGCAGGGAACTTAGGCTGGGGAGCACTGAAGCTTTCTTT.

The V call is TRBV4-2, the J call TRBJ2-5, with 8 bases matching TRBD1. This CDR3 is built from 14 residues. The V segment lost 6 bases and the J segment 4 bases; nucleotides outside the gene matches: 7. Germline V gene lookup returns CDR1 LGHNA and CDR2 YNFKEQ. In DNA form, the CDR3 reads TGTGCCAGCAGTCCGGACAGGGTTTTAGAGACCCAGTACTTC. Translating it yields CASSPDRVLETQYF.

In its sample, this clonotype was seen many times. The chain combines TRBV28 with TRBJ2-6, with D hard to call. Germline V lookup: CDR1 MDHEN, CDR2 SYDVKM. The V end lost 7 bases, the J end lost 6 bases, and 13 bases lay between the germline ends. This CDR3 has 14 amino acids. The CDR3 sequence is CASTQDSEANVLTF. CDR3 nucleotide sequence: TGTGCCAGCACTCAGGATAGTGAGGCCAACGTCCTGACTTTC. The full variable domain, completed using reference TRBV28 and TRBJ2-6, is DVKVTQSSRYLVKRTGEKVFLECVQDMDHENMFWYRQDPGLGLRLIYFSYDVKMKEKGDIPEGYSVSREKKERFSLILESASTNQTSMYLCASTQDSEANVLTFGAGSRLTVL.

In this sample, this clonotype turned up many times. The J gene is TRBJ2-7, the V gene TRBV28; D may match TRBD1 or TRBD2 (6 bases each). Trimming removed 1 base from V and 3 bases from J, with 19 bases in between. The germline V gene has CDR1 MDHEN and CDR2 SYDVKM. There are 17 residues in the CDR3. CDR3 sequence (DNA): TGTGCCAGCAGTTTATCCCCGACCCTCCGGGGGCTCTACGAGCAGTACTTC. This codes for CASSLSPTLRGLYEQYF.

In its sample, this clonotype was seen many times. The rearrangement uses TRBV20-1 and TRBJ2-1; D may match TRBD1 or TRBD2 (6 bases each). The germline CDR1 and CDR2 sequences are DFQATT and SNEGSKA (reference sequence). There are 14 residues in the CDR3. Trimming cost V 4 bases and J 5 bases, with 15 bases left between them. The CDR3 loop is CSATSGASNNEQFF. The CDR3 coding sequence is TGCAGTGCTACCTCGGGGGCGAGTAACAATGAGCAGTTCTTC.

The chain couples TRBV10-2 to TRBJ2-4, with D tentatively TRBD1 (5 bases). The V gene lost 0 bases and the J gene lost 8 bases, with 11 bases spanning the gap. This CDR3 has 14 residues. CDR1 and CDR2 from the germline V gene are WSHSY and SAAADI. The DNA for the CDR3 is TGCGCCAGCAGTGAGTCGGGGCCTGGCTACATTCAGTACTTC. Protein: CASSESGPGYIQYF.

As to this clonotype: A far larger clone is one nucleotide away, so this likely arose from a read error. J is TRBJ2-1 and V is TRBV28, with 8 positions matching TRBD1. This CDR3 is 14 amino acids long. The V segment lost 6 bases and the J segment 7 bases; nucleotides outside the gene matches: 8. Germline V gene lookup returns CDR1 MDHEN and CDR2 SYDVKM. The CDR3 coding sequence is TGTGCCAGCAGAGGGGCTAACAGGGGGAATGAGCAGTTCTTC. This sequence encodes CASRGANRGNEQFF.

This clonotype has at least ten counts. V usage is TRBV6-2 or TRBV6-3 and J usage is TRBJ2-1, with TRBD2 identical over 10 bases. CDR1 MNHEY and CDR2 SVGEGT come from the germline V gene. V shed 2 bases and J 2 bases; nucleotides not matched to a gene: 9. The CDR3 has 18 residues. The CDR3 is CASSYGLAGELAYNEQFF. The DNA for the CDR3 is TGTGCCAGCAGTTACGGTCTAGCGGGAGAGCTAGCCTACAATGAGCAGTTCTTC.

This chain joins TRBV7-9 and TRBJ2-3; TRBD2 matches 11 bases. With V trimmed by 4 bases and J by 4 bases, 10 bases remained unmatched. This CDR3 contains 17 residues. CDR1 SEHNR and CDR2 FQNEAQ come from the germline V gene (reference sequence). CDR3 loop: CASSSPLTSGIPDTQYF. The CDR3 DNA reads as TGTGCCAGCAGCTCCCCTTTGACTAGCGGGATTCCAGATACGCAGTATTTT.

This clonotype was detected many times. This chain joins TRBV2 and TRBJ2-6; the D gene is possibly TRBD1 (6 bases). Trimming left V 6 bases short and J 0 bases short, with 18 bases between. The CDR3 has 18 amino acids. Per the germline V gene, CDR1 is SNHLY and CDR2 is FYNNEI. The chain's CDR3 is CASRKLQGLSSGANVLTF. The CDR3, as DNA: TGTGCCAGCAGGAAACTACAGGGTCTAAGCTCTGGGGCCAACGTCCTGACTTTC.